This T cell receptor beta chain was observed in a study of neoadjuvant anti-PD-1 for oral cavity cancer. Deletions cut 3 bases from V and 4 bases from J, with 15 bases between. CDR1 is GTSNPN and CDR2 is SVGIG in the germline V gene (reference sequence). The CDR3 contains 14 residues. Study conclusions and caveats: Non-responders to neoadjuvant nivolumab had significantly more clonal PBMC T cells than responders. Higher pretreatment Treg/Th17 ratios tracked higher pretreatment blood clonality.

PBMC libraries mostly used around 500 ng of input genomic DNA, with six replicates per sample. Clones were sequenced by immunoSEQ multiplex PCR, and TCRdb holds only the in-frame ones, with some missing. The table has some 15,000 clones, approximately 70% seen once; the top ten hold approximately 2.5%. With regard to this clone: Its target is unknown.

This TCR came from a person aged 40 to 85 with oral cavity squamous cell carcinoma. The sequences come from PBMCs, collected before nivolumab (anti-PD-1) treatment. The rearrangement joins TRBV30 to TRBJ1-2; tentative D call: TRBD1 (5 bases). Written as DNA, the CDR3 is TGTGCCTGGAGCGGGGGTCCTGCGAGCTATGGCTACACCTTC. Its protein is CAWSGGPASYGYTF. The full variable domain, in which reference TRBV30 and TRBJ1-2 provide the parts outside the CDR3, is SQTIHQWPATLVQPVGSPLSLECTVEGTSNPNLYWYRQAAGRGLQLLFYSVGIGQISSEVPQNLSASRPQDRQFILSSKKLLLSDSGFYLCAWSGGPASYGYTFGSGTRLTVV.